The following is a T cell receptor beta chain sequence with its context. Authors' processing steps: The authors estimated nucleated cell counts from reference gene primer amplification. The assay was immunoSEQ multiplex PCR, and TCRdb's table has in-frame clones only and misses some. The V and J calls and clone size were taken over from that table, and D and trimming were inferred from the DNA. The sample yields around 300,000 clones, roughly nine tenths seen once. The sample originates from a study of blood T cell repertoires in COVID-19. For the study at large: There were acute and convalescent COVID-19 samples, and they came from the United States, Italy and Spain.

The V segment lost 4 bases and the J segment 5 bases; nucleotides outside the gene matches: 8. This CDR3 is built from 16 residues. From germline, CDR1 is KGHSY and CDR2 FQNENV. Sequencing was done on a sample of peripheral blood. The sequence was collected from a woman in her 30s with COVID-19, enrolled during active disease. The rearrangement uses TRBV16 and TRBJ2-2; 9 bases map to TRBD2. The CDR3 nucleotides read TGTGCCAGCAGCCCCGGACTAGCGCGAAAAACCGGGGAGCTGTTTTTT. It encodes CASSPGLARKTGELFF.